This T cell receptor beta chain was sequenced in a study of T-cell memory formation after mild COVID-19. Whole-study results and caveats: CD4/CD8 balance held among clones contracting day 15 to 85, and later expanders leaned CD4+. The appearance of some responding clones in pre-infection memory suggested that cross-reactive memory joined. Contracting CD4+ clones sat mainly in CM and EM; CD8+ in EMRA.

A remark on this clonotype: What it recognizes is unknown.

Trimming cost V 5 bases and J 4 bases, with 11 bases left between them. The CDR3 is 13 amino acids. The V gene's germline CDR1 is MNHEY and CDR2 SVGAGI. A single record per CDR3 protein comes from TCRdb applying MiXCR to the 5' RACE reads. The sample carries 450,000 or so distinct CDR3 sequences, around 25% recorded once. Sequencing used PBMCs or a T cell subset sorted from them (not recorded which). This TCR was sampled from an adult woman who had mild COVID-19 (a few samples of this study predate the infection). Cell type and time point are not known. The V call is TRBV6-5, the J call TRBJ1-1; a possible D gene is TRBD1 (5 bases). The CDR3 DNA sequence: TGTGCCAGCAGTCCTGACAGTATCACTGAAGCTTTCTTT. This encodes CASSPDSITEAFF.